This entry is about one T cell receptor beta chain. This clone occurred once. This clone's antigen is unknown. No per-base quality is available; no much larger clone lies one base away. This sample was taken from a study of vaccination effects on CD4 cells after COVID-19 (dated by TCRdb to between 2021 and 2023). Context from the whole study: In the ViraFEST assay, PBMC were stimulated with viral peptide pools, and antigen-specific CD4+ T cell clonotypes were then identified by expansion using TCR sequencing. Across the study, the median time from the second dose to post-vaccine sampling was 72 days (range 14 to 241). Each well held around 2 million PBMC cultured in IMDM containing around 5.1% human AB serum, about 10 IU/ml IL-2 and gentamicin, along with about 9.5 ug/ml peptides. The study compared SARS-CoV-2 spike-specific CD4+ TCR repertoires before and after mRNA vaccination in COVID-19 convalescent patients and infection-naive vaccine recipients. A total of over nine COVID-19 convalescent patients and several SARS-CoV-2-naive healthy vaccine recipients were included in the full study. Cultures from other donors in the study were sequenced using the Oncomine TCR Beta short-read assay on an Illumina iSeq 100. The paper's findings and limits, for the study overall: Limitations of the study were the small number of convalescent patients and the absence of early post-infection timepoints. At late post-vaccination timepoints, both infection-induced and vaccine-induced clones showed marked clonal contraction, consistent with waning T cell responses. In healthy vaccine recipients, vaccine-induced clones were almost all SARS-CoV-2 mono-reactive, with only 1 of 255 being cross-reactive with common cold coronaviruses.

After approximately 11 days of culture, CD4+ T cells were isolated with the EasySep CD4+ T cell isolation kit. Each participant received two doses of an mRNA SARS-CoV-2 vaccine, either BNT162b2 or mRNA-1273. The absence of prior SARS-CoV-2 infection in healthy vaccine recipients was confirmed by negative nucleocapsid antibodies before and after vaccination. Half of the culture medium was replaced with fresh IL-2-containing medium on days 3 and 7. Each peptide stimulation condition was cultured in triplicate wells unless otherwise noted. Using Ficoll-Paque Plus gradient centrifugation, PBMC were separated from whole blood and then either used fresh or cryopreserved at -140C. The QIAamp micro DNA kit was used to extract genomic DNA from the cultured CD4+ T cells. Germline trimming: 1 base from V, 1 base from J; junction bases outside gene matches: 2. The CDR3 measures 15 amino acids from cysteine to phenylalanine. Just CDR3 DNA is preserved here, 45 bases in frame from base 1. Sequences SGHDT (CDR1) and YYEEEE (CDR2) are obtained from the germline V gene.

The method behind the library was the immunoSEQ multiplex PCR assay. TCR beta CDR3 sequencing was performed on DNA from the cultured, isolated CD4+ T cells. As for the original processing: Non-productive TCR sequences were removed, reads were trimmed to the CDR3 region, and CDR3s of at least 7 amino acids were retained. The MANAFEST web app was used to identify antigen-specific clonotypes by comparing expansion in peptide wells with expansion in reference cultures. To be called positive, a clone needed expansion at FDR<0.05 compared with the reference and with all other wells, an odds ratio greater than 5, and a frequency greater than 0.1% in two replicate wells. Clonotypes significantly expanded in SARS-CoV-2 spike wells and in at least one common cold coronavirus spike condition were defined as cross-reactive. CDR3 similarity was assessed by Levenshtein distance using the stringdist R package, and unrooted trees were constructed with ape in R 3.6.1. As stored in TCRdb, this immuneACCESS dataset retains in-frame rearrangements with V and J assigned. A fraction of the clones does not appear; measured against another copy, unresolved V genes explain less than half of the discrepancy, and the remainder lacks a known reason. V, J and clone size are taken as reported in that table, and D and trimming were inferred from the DNA itself. A total of 60,000 to 80,000 clones appear in this sample, roughly 81% of them only once. The top ten constitute about 2.2% of the sample.

This sequence originates from a human donor who received a COVID-19 vaccine. The chain is assembled from TRBV5-6 and TRBJ2-3, and 8 bases in between align with TRBD2. The starting material was CD4+ T cells from PBMCs cultured without peptide, obtained after COVID-19 vaccination. Here is the DNA: TGTGCCAGCAGCTTGTATAGCGGGGGCACAGATACGCAGTATTTT. Its protein product is CASSLYSGGTDTQYF.